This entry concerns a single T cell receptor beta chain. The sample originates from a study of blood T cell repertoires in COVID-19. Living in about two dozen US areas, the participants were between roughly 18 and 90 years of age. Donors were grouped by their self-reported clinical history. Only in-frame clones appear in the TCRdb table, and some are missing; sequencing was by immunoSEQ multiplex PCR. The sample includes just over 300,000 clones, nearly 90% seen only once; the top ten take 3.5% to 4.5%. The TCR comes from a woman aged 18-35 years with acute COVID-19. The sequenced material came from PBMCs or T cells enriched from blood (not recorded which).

CDR3 nucleotide sequence: TGTGCCACCAGCAGAGCAGGGGGCGGTAACACTGAAGCTTTCTTT. It is translated as CATSRAGGGNTEAFF. V usage is TRBV15 and J usage is TRBJ1-1, with 8 bases fitting TRBD1. This CDR3 contains 15 residues. Trimming cost V 1 base and J 2 bases; bases outside gene matches: 3. CDR1 LNHNV and CDR2 YYDKDF come from the germline V gene (reference sequence).